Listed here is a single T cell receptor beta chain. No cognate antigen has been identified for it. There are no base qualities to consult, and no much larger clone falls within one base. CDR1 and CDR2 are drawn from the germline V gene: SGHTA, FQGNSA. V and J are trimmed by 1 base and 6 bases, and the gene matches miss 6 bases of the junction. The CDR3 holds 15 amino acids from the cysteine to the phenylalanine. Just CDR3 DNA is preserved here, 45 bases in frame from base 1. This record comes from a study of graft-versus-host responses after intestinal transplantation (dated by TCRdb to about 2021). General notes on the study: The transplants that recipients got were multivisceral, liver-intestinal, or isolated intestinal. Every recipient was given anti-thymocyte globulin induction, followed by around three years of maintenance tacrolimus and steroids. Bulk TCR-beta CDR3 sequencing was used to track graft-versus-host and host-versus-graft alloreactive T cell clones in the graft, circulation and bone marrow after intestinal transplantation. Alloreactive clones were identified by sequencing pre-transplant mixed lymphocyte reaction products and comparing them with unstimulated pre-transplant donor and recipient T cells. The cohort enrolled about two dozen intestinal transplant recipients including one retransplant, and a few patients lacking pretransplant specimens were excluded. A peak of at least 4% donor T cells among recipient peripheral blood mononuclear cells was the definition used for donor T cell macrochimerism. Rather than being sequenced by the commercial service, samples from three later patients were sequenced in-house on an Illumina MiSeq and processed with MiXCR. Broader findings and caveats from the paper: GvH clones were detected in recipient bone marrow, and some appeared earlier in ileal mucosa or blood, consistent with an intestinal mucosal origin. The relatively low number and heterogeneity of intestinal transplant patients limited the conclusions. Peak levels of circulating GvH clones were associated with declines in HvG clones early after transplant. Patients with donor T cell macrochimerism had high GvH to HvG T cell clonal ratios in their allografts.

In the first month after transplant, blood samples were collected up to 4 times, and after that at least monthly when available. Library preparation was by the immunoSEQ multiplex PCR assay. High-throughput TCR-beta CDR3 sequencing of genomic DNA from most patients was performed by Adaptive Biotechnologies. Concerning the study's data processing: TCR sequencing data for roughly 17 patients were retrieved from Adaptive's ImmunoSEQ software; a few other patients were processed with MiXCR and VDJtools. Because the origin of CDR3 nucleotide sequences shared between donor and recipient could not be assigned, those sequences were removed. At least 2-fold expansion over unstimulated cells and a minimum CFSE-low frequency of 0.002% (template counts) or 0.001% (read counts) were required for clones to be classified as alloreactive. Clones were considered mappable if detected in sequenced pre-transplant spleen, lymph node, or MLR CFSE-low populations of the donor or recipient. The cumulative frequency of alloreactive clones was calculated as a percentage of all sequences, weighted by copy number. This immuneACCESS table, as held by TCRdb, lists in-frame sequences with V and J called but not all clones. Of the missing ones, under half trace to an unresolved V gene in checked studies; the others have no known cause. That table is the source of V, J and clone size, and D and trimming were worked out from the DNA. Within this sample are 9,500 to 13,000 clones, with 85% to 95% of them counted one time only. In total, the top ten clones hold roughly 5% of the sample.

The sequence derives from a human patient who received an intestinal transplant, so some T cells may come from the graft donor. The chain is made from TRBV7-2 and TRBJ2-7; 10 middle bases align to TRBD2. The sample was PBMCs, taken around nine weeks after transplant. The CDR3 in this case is CASSLDLAGVGEQYF. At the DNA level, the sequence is TGTGCCAGCAGCTTAGACCTAGCGGGAGTTGGCGAGCAGTACTTC.